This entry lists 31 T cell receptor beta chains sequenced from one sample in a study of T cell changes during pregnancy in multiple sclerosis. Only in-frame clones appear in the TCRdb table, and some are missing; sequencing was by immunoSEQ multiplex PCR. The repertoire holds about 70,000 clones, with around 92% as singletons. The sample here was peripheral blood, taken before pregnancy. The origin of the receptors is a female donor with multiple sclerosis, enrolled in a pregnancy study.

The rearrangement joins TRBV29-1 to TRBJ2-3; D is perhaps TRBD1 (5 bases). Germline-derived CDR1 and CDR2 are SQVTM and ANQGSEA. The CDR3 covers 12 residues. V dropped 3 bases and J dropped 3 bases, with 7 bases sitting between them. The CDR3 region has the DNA TGCAGCGTTGATCAGGGTACAGATACGCAGTATTTT. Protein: CSVDQGTDTQYF.

The CDR3 coding sequence is TGCGCCAGCAGCCGAGCGGGAGGGGGGGAGACCCAGTACTTC. It specifies CASSRAGGGETQYF. The chain employs TRBV5-1 and TRBJ2-5; TRBD2 agrees at 10 bases. After removal of 4 bases from V and 5 bases from J, the junction contained 5 bases not matched to a gene. The CDR3 loop spans 14 amino acids. CDR1 is SGHRS and CDR2 is YFSETQ in the germline V gene.

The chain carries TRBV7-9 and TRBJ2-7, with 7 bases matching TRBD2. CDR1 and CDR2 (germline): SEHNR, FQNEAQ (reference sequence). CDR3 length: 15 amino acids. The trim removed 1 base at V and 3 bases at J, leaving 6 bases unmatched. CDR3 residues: CASSLGRESGYEQYF. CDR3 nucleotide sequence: TGTGCCAGCAGCTTAGGGCGGGAGAGCGGCTACGAGCAGTACTTC.

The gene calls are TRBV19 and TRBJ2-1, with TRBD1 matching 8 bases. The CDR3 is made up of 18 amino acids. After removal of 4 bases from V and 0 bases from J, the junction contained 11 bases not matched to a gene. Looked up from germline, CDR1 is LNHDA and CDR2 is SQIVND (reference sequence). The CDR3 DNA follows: TGTGCCAGTAGTACCCGCCGCCGGACAGGGACCTCCTACAATGAGCAGTTCTTC. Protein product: CASSTRRRTGTSYNEQFF.

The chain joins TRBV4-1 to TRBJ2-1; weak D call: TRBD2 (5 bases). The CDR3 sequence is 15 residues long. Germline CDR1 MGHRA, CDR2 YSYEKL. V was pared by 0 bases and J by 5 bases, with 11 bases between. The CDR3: CASSQDFGKHNEQFF. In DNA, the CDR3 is TGCGCCAGCAGCCAAGATTTCGGGAAACACAATGAGCAGTTCTTC.

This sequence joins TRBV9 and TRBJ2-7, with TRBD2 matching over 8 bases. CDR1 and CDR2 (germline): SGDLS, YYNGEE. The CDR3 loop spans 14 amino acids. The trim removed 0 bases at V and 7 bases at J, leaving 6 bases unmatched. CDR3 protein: CASSVAGGQREQYF. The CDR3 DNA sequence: TGTGCCAGCAGCGTAGCGGGAGGGCAGAGGGAGCAGTACTTC.

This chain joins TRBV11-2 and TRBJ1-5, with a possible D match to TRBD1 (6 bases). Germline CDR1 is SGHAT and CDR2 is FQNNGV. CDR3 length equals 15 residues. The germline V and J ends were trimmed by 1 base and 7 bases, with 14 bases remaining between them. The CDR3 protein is CASSLVSGVGQPQHF. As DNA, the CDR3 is TGTGCCAGCAGCTTAGTTTCAGGGGTAGGGCAGCCCCAGCATTTT.

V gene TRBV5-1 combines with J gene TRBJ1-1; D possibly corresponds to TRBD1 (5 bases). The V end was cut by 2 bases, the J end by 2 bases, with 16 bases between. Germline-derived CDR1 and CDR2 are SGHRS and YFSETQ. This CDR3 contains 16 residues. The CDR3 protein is CASSLRPGGENTEAFF. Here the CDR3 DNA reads TGCGCCAGCAGCTTAAGGCCGGGGGGGGAAAACACTGAAGCTTTCTTT.

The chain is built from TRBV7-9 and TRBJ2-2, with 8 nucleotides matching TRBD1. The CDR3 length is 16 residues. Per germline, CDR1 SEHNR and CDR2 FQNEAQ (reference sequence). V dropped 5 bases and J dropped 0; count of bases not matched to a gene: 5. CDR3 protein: CASSLWTGTNTGELFF. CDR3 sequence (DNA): TGTGCCAGCAGCCTCTGGACAGGGACGAACACCGGGGAGCTGTTTTTT.

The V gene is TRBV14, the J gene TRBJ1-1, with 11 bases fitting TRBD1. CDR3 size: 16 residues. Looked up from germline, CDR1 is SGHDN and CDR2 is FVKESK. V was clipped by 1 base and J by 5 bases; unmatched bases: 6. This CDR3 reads CASSQGTGGAWTEAFF. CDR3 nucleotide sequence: TGTGCCAGCAGCCAAGGGACAGGGGGCGCGTGGACTGAAGCTTTCTTT.

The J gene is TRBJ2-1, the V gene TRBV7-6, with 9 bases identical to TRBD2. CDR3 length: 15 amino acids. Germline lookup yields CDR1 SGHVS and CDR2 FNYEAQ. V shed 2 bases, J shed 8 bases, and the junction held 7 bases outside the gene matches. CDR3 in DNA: TGTGCCAGCAGCTTAAAGACTAGCGGTATCCATGAGCAGTTCTTC. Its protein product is CASSLKTSGIHEQFF.

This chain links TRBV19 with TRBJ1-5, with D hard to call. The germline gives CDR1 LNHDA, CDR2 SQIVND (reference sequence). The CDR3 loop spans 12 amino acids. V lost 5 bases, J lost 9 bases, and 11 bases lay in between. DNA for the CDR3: TGTGCCAGTAGTGTAACCGCGGTGCCCCAGCATTTT. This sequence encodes CASSVTAVPQHF.

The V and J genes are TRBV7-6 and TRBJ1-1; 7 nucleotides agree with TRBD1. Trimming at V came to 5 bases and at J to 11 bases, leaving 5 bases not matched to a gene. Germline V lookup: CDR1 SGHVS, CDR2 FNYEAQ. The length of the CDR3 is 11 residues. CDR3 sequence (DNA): TGTGCCAGCAGCAATACAGGGGAGGCTTTCTTT. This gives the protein CASSNTGEAFF.

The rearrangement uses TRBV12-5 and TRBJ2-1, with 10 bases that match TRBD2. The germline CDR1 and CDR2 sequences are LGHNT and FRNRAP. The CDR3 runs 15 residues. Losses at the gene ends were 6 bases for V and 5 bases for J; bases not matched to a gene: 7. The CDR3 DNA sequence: TGTGCTAGTGGGACTACTAGCGGGAAGGACAATGAGCAGTTCTTC. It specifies CASGTTSGKDNEQFF. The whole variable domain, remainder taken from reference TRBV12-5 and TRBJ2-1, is DARVTQTPRHKVTEMGQEVTMRCQPILGHNTVFWYRQTMMQGLELLAYFRNRAPLDDSGMPKDRFSAEMPDATLATLKIQPSEPRDSAVYFCASGTTSGKDNEQFFGPGTRLTVL.

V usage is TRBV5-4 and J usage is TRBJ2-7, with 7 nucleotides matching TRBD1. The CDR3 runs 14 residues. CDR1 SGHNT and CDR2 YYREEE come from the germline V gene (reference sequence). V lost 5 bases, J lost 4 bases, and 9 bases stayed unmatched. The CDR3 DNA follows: TGTGCCAGCAGTCCGAGGGGACAGAAGTACGAGCAGTACTTC. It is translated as CASSPRGQKYEQYF.

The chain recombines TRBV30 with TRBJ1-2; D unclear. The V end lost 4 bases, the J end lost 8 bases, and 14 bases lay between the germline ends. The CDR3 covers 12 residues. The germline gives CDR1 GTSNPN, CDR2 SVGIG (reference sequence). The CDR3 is CAWIFDRGGYTF. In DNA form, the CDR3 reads TGTGCCTGGATCTTCGACCGGGGAGGCTACACCTTC.

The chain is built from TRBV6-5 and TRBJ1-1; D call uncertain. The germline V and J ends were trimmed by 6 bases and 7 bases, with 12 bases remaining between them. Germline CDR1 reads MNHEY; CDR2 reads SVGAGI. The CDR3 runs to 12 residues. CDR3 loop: CASRTASGEAFF. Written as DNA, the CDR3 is TGTGCCAGCAGAACCGCGTCTGGTGAAGCTTTCTTT.

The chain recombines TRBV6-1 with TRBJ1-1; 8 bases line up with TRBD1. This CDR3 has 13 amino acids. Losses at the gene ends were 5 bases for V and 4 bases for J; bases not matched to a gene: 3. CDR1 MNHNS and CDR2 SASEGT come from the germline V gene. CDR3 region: CASSFTGGTEAFF. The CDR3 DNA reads TGTGCCAGCAGTTTTACAGGGGGCACTGAAGCTTTCTTT.

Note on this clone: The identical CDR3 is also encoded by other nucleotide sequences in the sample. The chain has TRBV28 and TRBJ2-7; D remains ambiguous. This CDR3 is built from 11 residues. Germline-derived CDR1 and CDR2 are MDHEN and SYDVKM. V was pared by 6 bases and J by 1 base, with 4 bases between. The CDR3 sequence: CASSQSYEQYF. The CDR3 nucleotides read TGTGCCAGCAGCCAGTCCTACGAGCAGTACTTC.

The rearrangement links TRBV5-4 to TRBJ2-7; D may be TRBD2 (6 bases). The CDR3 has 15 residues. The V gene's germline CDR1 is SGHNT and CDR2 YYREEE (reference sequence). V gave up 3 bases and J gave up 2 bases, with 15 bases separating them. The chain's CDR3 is CASSSGTSNPYEQYF. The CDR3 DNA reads TGTGCCAGCAGCTCCGGGACTTCGAATCCCTACGAGCAGTACTTC.

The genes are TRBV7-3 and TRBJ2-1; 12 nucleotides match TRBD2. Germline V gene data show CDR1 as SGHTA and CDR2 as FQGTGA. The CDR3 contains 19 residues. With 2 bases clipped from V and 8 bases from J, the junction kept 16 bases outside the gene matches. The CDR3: CASSLPSPSGRDMVDEQFF. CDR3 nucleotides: TGTGCCAGCAGCTTACCGTCCCCTAGCGGGAGGGATATGGTGGATGAGCAGTTCTTC.

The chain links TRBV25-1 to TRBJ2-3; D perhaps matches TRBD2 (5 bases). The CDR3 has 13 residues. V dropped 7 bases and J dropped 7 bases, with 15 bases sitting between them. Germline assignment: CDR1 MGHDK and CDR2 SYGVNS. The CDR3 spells CASKSMTGNTQYF. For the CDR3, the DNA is TGTGCCAGCAAGTCTATGACGGGAAATACGCAGTATTTT.

The CDR3 loop reads CASSFSGSYEQYF. The CDR3, as DNA: TGTGCCAGCAGCTTTAGCGGGTCCTACGAGCAGTACTTC. The rearrangement uses TRBV11-2 and TRBJ2-7; 7 nucleotides agree with TRBD2. With V trimmed by 3 bases and J by 1 base, 0 bases remained unmatched. The germline V gene encodes CDR1 SGHAT and CDR2 FQNNGV. This CDR3 is 13 amino acids long.

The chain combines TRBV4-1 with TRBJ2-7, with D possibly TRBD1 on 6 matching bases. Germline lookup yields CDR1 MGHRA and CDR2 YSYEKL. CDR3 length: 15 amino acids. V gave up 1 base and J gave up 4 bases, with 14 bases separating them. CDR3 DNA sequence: TGCGCCAGCAGCCAAGCTGCAGGGGCCTCGTACGAGCAGTACTTC. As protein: CASSQAAGASYEQYF.

Written as DNA, the CDR3 is TGTGCCAGCAGCCCTGCCCTGGGGCAGGCCGGTAGTGGAAACACCATATATTTT. Amino acid sequence: CASSPALGQAGSGNTIYF. The chain joins TRBV4-2 to TRBJ1-3, with D possibly matching TRBD1 (5 bases). This CDR3 spans 18 amino acids. V gave up 4 bases and J gave up 3 bases, with 22 bases separating them. Germline V lookup: CDR1 LGHNA, CDR2 YNFKEQ.

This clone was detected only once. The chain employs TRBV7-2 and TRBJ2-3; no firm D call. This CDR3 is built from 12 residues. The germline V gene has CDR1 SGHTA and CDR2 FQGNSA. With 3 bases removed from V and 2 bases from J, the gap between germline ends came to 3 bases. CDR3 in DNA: TGTGCCAGCAGCTTCATCACAGATACGCAGTATTTT. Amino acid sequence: CASSFITDTQYF. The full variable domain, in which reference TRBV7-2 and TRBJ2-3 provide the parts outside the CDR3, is GAGVSQSPSNKVTEKGKDVELRCDPISGHTALYWYRQSLGQGLEFLIYFQGNSAPDKSGLPSDRFSAERTGGSVSTLTIQRTQQEDSAVYLCASSFITDTQYFGPGTRLTVL.

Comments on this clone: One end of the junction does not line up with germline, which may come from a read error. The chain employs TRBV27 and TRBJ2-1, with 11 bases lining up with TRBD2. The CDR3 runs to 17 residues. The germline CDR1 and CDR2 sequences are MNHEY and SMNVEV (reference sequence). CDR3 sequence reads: CASSLSKLAGAYNEQFF. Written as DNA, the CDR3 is TGTGCCAGCAGTCTATCCAAACTAGCGGGAGCCTACAATGAGCAGTTCTTC.

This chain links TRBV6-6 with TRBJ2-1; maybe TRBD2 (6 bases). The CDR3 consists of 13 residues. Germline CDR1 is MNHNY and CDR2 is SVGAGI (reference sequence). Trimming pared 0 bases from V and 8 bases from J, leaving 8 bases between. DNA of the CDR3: TGTGCCAGCAGTTACTCGAGGAGGGATGAGCAGTTCTTC. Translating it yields CASSYSRRDEQFF.

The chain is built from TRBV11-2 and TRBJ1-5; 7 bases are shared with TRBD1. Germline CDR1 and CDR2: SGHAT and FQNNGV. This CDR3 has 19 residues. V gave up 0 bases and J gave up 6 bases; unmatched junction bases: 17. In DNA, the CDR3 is TGTGCCAGCAGCTTAGAGGGCGACCTCCGGGGCAACAGGGGTCAGCCCCAGCATTTT. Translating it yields CASSLEGDLRGNRGQPQHF. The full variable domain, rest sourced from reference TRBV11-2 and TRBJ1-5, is EAGVAQSPRYKIIEKRQSVAFWCNPISGHATLYWYQQILGQGPKLLIQFQNNGVVDDSQLPKDRFSAERLKGVDSTLKIQPAKLEDSAVYLCASSLEGDLRGNRGQPQHFGDGTRLSIL.

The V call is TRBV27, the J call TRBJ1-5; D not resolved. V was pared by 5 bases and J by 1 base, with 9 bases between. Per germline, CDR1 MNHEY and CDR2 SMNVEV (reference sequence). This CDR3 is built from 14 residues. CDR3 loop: CASSPVLSNQPQHF. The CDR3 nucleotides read TGTGCCAGCAGTCCGGTATTAAGCAATCAGCCCCAGCATTTT.

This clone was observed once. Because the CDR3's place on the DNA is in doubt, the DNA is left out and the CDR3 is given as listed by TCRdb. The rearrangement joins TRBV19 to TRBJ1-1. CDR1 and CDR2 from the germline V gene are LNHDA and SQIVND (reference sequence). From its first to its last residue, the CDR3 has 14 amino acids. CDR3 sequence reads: CASTSGGLGTEAFF.